This T cell receptor (beta chain) emerged from a study of CD8 T cells in Susac syndrome. Looking at the study overall: When blood was collected, patients with Susac syndrome were therapy-naive, were taking corticosteroids, or were receiving intravenous immunoglobulin alone.

Sequencing targeted TCR beta in T cells from blood (CD8+ and CD4+). After extraction with the RNeasy kit, about 0.45 to 1 ug of the RNA was reverse transcribed using random hexamers. TCR beta CDR3 was amplified by immunoSEQ multiplex PCR. This amplification extended across 54 Vbeta and 13 Jbeta segments. TCRdb reprocessed the immunoSEQ multiplex PCR reads with MiXCR, giving one entry per CDR3 protein. This sample yields about 90,000 distinct CDR3 sequences, of which 90% to 97% are seen a single time; 0.62% belongs to the top ten. General study points: CD8+ clones in Susac expanded most in TEMRA cells and active patients.

With regard to this clonotype: Its antigen is still unknown.

Germline V CDR1 and CDR2: DFQATT, SNEGSKA (reference sequence). The ends were cut back, 0 bases at V and 4 bases at J, with 15 bases in the middle. This CDR3 region has 15 residues. This TCR derives from a human donor with Susac syndrome. The chain carries TRBV20-1 and TRBJ2-5, with D perhaps TRBD1 (6 bases). The sequenced sample consisted of CD8+ T cells from PBMCs. The CDR3, as DNA: TGCAGTGCTAGAGAAATGATGGGGGCGGCAGAGACCCAGTACTTC. As protein: CSAREMMGAAETQYF.